This paragraph reports one T cell receptor (beta chain). The antigen remains unidentified. The source of the sample is a study of cytotoxic CD8 clonotypes in ibrutinib-treated CLL. As for the study in general: Responses: roughly 24 partial, 2 complete; after median 68 months, about 15 stayed remitted, approximately twelve progressed.

Method: immunoSEQ multiplex PCR; TCRdb's copy keeps in-frame clones and lacks some. The sample lists under 300,000 clones, 60% to 80% occurring once. Germline V gene sequence: CDR1 PRHDT, CDR2 FYEKMQ (reference sequence). The CDR3 runs to 13 residues. V lost 4 bases to trimming and J lost 7 bases; unmatched junction nucleotides: 2. General study findings and limits: Patients with sustained remission and those progressing were sampled at differing times.

This chain joins TRBV13 and TRBJ2-2; 8 positions match TRBD1. This specimen was PBMCs, taken at disease progression, from a patient treated with ibrutinib. This receptor was taken from a human donor with chronic lymphocytic leukemia. The CDR3 sequence is CASSSQGVGELFF. CDR3 nucleotide sequence: TGTGCCAGCAGCTCACAGGGGGTCGGGGAGCTGTTTTTT.